This TCR beta chain comes out of a study of T-cell reconstitution after alpha-beta-depleted transplantation in children. Study-wide points: Several hundred graft clones that had expanded were reportedly the source of alpha-beta T cells about two months after transplant. The study traced high day-60 TCRbeta diversity in some patients to surviving recipient T cells and thymic progenitors. A year had passed since transplant, and T-cell counts and diversity by then came mostly from newly produced T cells.

The germline V gene encodes CDR1 MNHEY and CDR2 SVGEGT. The CDR3 spans 16 residues. The V end was cut by 2 bases, the J end by 1 base, with 14 bases between. A library of TCRbeta sequences, prepared with unique molecular identifiers, was generated. TCRdb re-called the PCR reads through MiXCR, storing one row per CDR3 protein. This sample has 200,000 to 250,000 distinct CDR3 sequences, with approximately 10% found just once. This clonotype was seen many times. Its target is not known. Sequences were derived from PBMCs, sampled before TCRalphabeta/CD19-depleted stem cell transplant. The clonotype originates from a child younger than two with acute myeloid leukemia, due to receive a stem cell transplant. V usage is TRBV6-2 or TRBV6-3 and J usage is TRBJ1-2; D might be TRBD1 (5 bases). The CDR3 protein is CASSYNRQRINYGYTF. The DNA of the CDR3 is TGTGCCAGCAGTTACAACCGACAGAGAATTAACTATGGCTACACCTTC.